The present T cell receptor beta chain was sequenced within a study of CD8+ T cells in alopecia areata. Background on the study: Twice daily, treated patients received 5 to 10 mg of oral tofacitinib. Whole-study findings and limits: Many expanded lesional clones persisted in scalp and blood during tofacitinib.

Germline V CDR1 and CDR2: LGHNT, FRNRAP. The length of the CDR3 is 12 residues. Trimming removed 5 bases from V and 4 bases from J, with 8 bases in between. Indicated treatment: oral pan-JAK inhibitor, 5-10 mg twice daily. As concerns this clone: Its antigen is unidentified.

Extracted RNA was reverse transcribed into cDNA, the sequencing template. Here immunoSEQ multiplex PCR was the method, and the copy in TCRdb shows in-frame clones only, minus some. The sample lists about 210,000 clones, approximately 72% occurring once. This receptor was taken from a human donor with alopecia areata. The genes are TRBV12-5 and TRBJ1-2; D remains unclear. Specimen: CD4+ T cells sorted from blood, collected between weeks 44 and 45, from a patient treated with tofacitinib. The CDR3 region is CASGPPGYGYTF. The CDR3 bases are TGTGCTAGTGGTCCCCCAGGCTATGGCTACACCTTC.